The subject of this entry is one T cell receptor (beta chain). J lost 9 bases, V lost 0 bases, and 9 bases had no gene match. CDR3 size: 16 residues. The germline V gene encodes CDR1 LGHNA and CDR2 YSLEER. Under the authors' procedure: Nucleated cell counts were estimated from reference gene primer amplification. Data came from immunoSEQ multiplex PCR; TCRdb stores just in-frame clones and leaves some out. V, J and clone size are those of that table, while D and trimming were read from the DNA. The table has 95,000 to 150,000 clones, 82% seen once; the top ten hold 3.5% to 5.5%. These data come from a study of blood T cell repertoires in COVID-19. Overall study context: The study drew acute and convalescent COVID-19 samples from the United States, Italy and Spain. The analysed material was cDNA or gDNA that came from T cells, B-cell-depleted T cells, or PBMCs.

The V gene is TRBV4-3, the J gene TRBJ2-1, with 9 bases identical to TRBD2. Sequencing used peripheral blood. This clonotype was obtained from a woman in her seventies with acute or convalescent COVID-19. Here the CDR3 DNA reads TGCGCCAGCAGCCAAGAGTTTGCGGGGGGGTACGCTGAGCAGTTCTTC. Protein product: CASSQEFAGGYAEQFF.